This T cell receptor beta chain was identified in a study of T cells in Graves' hyperthyroidism and ophthalmopathy. From RNA transcripts, TCR beta CDR3 regions were amplified. Initially, a first-round RT-PCR of the TCR CDR3 employed the HTBI primer set. TCRdb reprocessed the multiplex PCR reads with MiXCR, giving one entry per CDR3 protein. The sample records over 350,000 distinct CDR3 sequences, about 15% being singletons. This clonotype was seen only a few times. The specimen was blood. This clonotype was sampled from a man aged 18 to 29 with Graves' ophthalmopathy.

CDR3 sequence (DNA): TGTGCCAGCAGTTTTTCCATTACATACACAGATACGCAGTATTTT. Translating it yields CASSFSITYTDTQYF. The chain combines TRBV12-3 or TRBV12-4 with TRBJ2-3; D gene ambiguous. There are 15 residues in the CDR3. Trimming cost V 3 bases and J 2 bases, with 12 bases left between them.